This is a list of T cell receptor beta chains from one sample in a study of T cell responses to AZD1222 COVID-19 vaccine. Data came from immunoSEQ multiplex PCR; TCRdb stores just in-frame clones and leaves some out. Among 150,000 to 200,000 clones, more than 90% were seen once, and the ten largest hold approximately 2.5%. The source material was peripheral blood, sampled on day 0 of AZD1222 vaccination. The receptors were gathered from an adult in good health. The CDR3 runs from the conserved cysteine through the conserved F or W. Each record gives: CDR3 length, D gene, J gene, V gene, clone size, CDR3 DNA, CDR3 protein. The D gene is left open where the match is weak. Clone size appears in some rows only: once, few, many, or a class for an expanded clone.

16 | - | TRBJ1-6 | TRBV6-5 | - | TGTGCCAGCAGTTACCTCCGGACAGCCACCAATTCACCCCTCCACTTT | CASSYLRTATNSPLHF
14 | - | TRBJ2-7 | TRBV11-2 | - | TGTGCCAGCAGCTTAGGGGGCGGTACCTACGAGCAGTACTTC | CASSLGGGTYEQYF
16 | - | TRBJ2-7 | TRBV11-2 | - | TGTGCCAGCAGCTTAGCGGGGATATCCGGAGGCTACGAGCAGTACTTC | CASSLAGISGGYEQYF
14 | - | TRBJ1-6 | TRBV20-1 | - | TGCAGTGCTAGTATGGGACCGTTAAATTCACCCCTCCACTTT | CSASMGPLNSPLHF
18 | TRBD2 | TRBJ2-7 | TRBV6-2/TRBV6-3 | - | TGTGCCAGCAGCCCGGCCCTTTTACTAGCGGGAGGTTCCTACGAGCAGTACTTC | CASSPALLLAGGSYEQYF
15 | TRBD1 | TRBJ1-1 | TRBV27 | few | TGTGCCAGCAGTTTTTTAAGGACAGGGCCCACTGAAGCTTTCTTT | CASSFLRTGPTEAFF
14 | TRBD1 | TRBJ1-1 | TRBV7-2 | - | TGTGCCAGCAGCTTCACAGGGGGCGTGACTGAAGCTTTCTTT | CASSFTGGVTEAFF
17 | TRBD2 | TRBJ2-3 | TRBV15 | - | TGTGCCACCAGCTCACGGGGGGGGCTAGCGGGAACAGATACGCAGTATTTT | CATSSRGGLAGTDTQYF
13 | - | TRBJ1-2 | TRBV7-8 | - | TGTGCCAGCAGCTTAGCCACTCACTATGGCTACACCTTC | CASSLATHYGYTF
14 | - | TRBJ1-1 | TRBV3-1/TRBV3-2 | - | TGTGCCAGCAGCCACGAACAGGGCGGCACTGAAGCTTTCTTT | CASSHEQGGTEAFF
13 | TRBD1 | TRBJ1-2 | TRBV10-1 | - | TGCGCCAGCAGTACGACAGGGGGCTATGGCTACACCTTC | CASSTTGGYGYTF
15 | - | TRBJ1-4 | TRBV19 | - | TGTGCCAGCCGACGATTTGGGGGCCAGGGGGAAAAACTGTTTTTT | CASRRFGGQGEKLFF
15 | TRBD1 | TRBJ1-5 | TRBV6-1 | - | TGTGCCAGCAGTGATTTCTTAGGGGGCGTGCAGCCCCAGCATTTT | CASSDFLGGVQPQHF
18 | TRBD2 | TRBJ2-5 | TRBV7-9 | - | TGTGCCAGCAGCGTCCACTTCGGGACTAGCGGGAATCGAGAGACCCAGTACTTC | CASSVHFGTSGNRETQYF
16 | TRBD1 | TRBJ1-2 | TRBV6-5 | - | TGTGCCAGCAGTTGGGACAGGAACCTTTTAGACTATGGCTACACCTTC | CASSWDRNLLDYGYTF
14 | - | TRBJ1-1 | TRBV30 | - | TGTGCCTGGAGCGTAAGGTCTTCCTCCGTTGAAGCTTTCTTT | CAWSVRSSSVEAFF
14 | - | TRBJ2-7 | TRBV27 | - | TGTGCCACTAGTGGCTGGCGGAGTTCCTACGAGCAGTACTTC | CATSGWRSSYEQYF
13 | TRBD1 | TRBJ1-2 | TRBV7-2 | - | TGTGCCAGCAGCCCGGACAGGGTGGGTGGCTACACCTTC | CASSPDRVGGYTF
15 | - | TRBJ1-1 | TRBV19 | few | TGTGCCAGTAGTATAAGGCAGGGCTCGTACACTGAAGCTTTCTTT | CASSIRQGSYTEAFF
9 | - | TRBJ2-3 | TRBV20-1 | - | TGCAGTGCTAGAGAGGTCGGGTATTTT | CSAREVGYF
15 | TRBD1 | TRBJ1-4 | TRBV7-8 | - | TGTGCCAGCAGCTTAGGCGACAGGGACGATGAAAAACTGTTTTTT | CASSLGDRDDEKLFF
21 | TRBD1 | TRBJ2-1 | TRBV5-1 | - | TGCGCCAGCAGCTTGGGATCCGGGACAGGGAGGGTCCGAGTCTCCTACAATGAGCAGTTCTTC | CASSLGSGTGRVRVSYNEQFF
14 | TRBD1 | TRBJ1-2 | TRBV27 | - | TGTGCCAGCAGTTTAGGACAGGGGGCTTATGGCTACACCTTC | CASSLGQGAYGYTF
18 | TRBD1 | TRBJ2-2 | TRBV19 | - | TGTGCCAGTAGTATACCGAGGGGGCGGACGTTGGGAACCGGGGAGCTGTTTTTT | CASSIPRGRTLGTGELFF
14 | - | TRBJ1-1 | TRBV19 | few | TGTGCCAGTAGTACCTCACCGGGGGGCGCTGAAGCTTTCTTT | CASSTSPGGAEAFF
12 | - | TRBJ2-1 | TRBV29-1 | once | TGCAGCGTTCCCGGGAGTTGGGATGAGCAGTTCTTC | CSVPGSWDEQFF
15 | - | TRBJ1-1 | TRBV7-6 | - | TGTGCCAGCAGCTTAGGGGTGGTAGGGGACACTGAAGCTTTCTTT | CASSLGVVGDTEAFF
16 | TRBD1 | TRBJ2-4 | TRBV5-1 | - | TGCGCCAGCAGCTTGGGGGACAGGGGCCCCGGGGACATTCAGTACTTC | CASSLGDRGPGDIQYF
17 | - | TRBJ1-6 | TRBV21-1 | - | TGTGCCAGCAGCAATGACAGGGACGGAACCTATAATTCACCCCTCCACTTT | CASSNDRDGTYNSPLHF
17 | TRBD1 | TRBJ1-4 | TRBV11-2 | - | TGTGCCAGCAGCTTAGCTCGGGGACAGGGAACTAATGAAAAACTGTTTTTT | CASSLARGQGTNEKLFF
12 | - | TRBJ2-7 | TRBV15 | - | TGTGCCACCAGCAGGGAGTCCTACGAGCAGTACTTC | CATSRESYEQYF
18 | TRBD1 | TRBJ1-3 | TRBV4-1 | once | TGCGCCAGCAGCCAATTGGTGGGGACAGGGAGAGCTGGAAACACCATATATTTT | CASSQLVGTGRAGNTIYF
20 | - | TRBJ1-5 | TRBV19 | - | TGTGCCAGTAGCCGCCTCCCCCACCCCCACAGGGCCGATAGCAATCAGCCCCAGCATTTT | CASSRLPHPHRADSNQPQHF
15 | - | TRBJ1-2 | TRBV19 | - | TGTGCCAGTAGACGCCCCGGGGCCGCTAACTATGGCTACACCTTC | CASRRPGAANYGYTF
15 | - | TRBJ2-2 | TRBV4-1 | - | TGCGCCAGCAGCCAAGGACAGATATTCACCGGGGAGCTGTTTTTT | CASSQGQIFTGELFF
16 | - | TRBJ2-4 | TRBV3-1/TRBV3-2 | - | TGTGCCAGCAGCCAAGTGAACAGGGCCTTATCGGGCATTCAGTACTTC | CASSQVNRALSGIQYF
15 | TRBD1 | TRBJ2-7 | TRBV7-8 | - | TGTGCCAGCAGCTTAAGCGGCCAGGGGGCTTACGAGCAGTACTTC | CASSLSGQGAYEQYF
9 | - | TRBJ2-7 | TRBV24-1 | - | TGTGAAAACTCCTACGAGCAGTACTTC | CENSYEQYF
15 | - | TRBJ2-2 | TRBV3-1/TRBV3-2 | - | TGTGCCAGCAGCCAAGCGTCGGGCGCGACCGGGGAGCTGTTTTTT | CASSQASGATGELFF
17 | - | TRBJ1-2 | TRBV29-1 | - | TGCAGCGTTGAAAGGTGGACAGCGACCGATATCGTTTATGGCTACACCTTC | CSVERWTATDIVYGYTF